This T cell receptor (beta chain) appears in the sequencing data of a study of blood T cell repertoires in COVID-19. Study information: Italy, Spain and the United States were the sources of the convalescent and acute COVID-19 samples.

One Seattle source followed patients from active infection through their disease course. This clone has a handful of counts. Germline V lookup: CDR1 SNHLY, CDR2 FYNNEI. V shed 11 bases and J shed 0 bases, with 16 bases lying between them. This CDR3 is built from 14 residues. Assay: immunoSEQ multiplex PCR; the TCRdb copy retains only in-frame clones and omits some. Here the sample spans under 150,000 clones, more than 70% being singletons. The TCR was taken from a woman aged 55-75 years with COVID-19, enrolled during active disease. Specimen: peripheral blood. The chain links TRBV2 to TRBJ1-2; D is ambiguous. The CDR3 loop is CASRQLGANYGYTF. CDR3 sequence (DNA): TGTGCCTCGCGGCAGCTGGGTGCTAACTATGGCTACACCTTC.